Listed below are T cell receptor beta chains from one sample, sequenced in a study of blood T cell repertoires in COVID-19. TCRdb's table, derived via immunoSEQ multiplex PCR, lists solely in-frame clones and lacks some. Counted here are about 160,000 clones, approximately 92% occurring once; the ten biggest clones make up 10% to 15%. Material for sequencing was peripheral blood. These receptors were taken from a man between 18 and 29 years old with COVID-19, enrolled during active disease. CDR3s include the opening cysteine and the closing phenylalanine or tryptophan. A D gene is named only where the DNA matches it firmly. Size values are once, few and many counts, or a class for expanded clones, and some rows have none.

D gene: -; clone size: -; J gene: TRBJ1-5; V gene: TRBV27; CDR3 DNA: TGTGCCAGCAGGAGTACCAGACAGGTTAGCAATCAGCCCCAGCATTTT; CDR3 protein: CASRSTRQVSNQPQHF
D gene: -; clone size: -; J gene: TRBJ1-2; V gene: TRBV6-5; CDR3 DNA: TGTGCCACCAAACGGGGTTGGGGGGACGGCTACACCTTC; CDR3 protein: CATKRGWGDGYTF
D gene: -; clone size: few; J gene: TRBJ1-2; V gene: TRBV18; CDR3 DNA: TGTGCCAGCTCACCAAGTCCCCCGATCAGGGCGGCCTATGGCTACACCTTC; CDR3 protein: CASSPSPPIRAAYGYTF
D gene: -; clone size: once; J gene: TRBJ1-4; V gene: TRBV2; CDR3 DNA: TGTGCCAGCAGTGTGGTTGAAAAACTGCTTTTT; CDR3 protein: CASSVVEKLLF
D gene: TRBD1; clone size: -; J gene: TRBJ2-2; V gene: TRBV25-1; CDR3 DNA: TGTGCCAGCACGGGACAGGAGAACACCGGGGAGCTGTTTTTT; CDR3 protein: CASTGQENTGELFF
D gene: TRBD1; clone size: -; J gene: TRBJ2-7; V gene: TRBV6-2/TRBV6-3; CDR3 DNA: TGTGCCAGCAGTTACAGAACAGGGGACGAGCAGTACTTC; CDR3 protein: CASSYRTGDEQYF
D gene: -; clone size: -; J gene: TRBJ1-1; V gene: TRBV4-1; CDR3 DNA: TGCGCCAGCAGCCAAGGTGGGGCGGGACCCAACACTGAAGCTTTCTTT; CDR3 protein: CASSQGGAGPNTEAFF
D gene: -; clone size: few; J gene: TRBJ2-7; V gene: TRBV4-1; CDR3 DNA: TGCGCCAGCAGCCAAGCGGGATTAACCAGGTCTTACGAGCAGTACTTC; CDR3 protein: CASSQAGLTRSYEQYF
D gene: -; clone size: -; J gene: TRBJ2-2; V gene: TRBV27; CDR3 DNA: TGTGCCAGCAGTTTTTCAGGGGGAGGACCCACCGGGGAGCTGTTTTTT; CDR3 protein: CASSFSGGGPTGELFF
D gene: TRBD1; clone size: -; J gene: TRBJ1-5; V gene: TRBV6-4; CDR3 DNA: TGTGCCAGCAGTGACACTATTGGACAGGGAGGCAATCAGCCCCAGCATTTT; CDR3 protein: CASSDTIGQGGNQPQHF
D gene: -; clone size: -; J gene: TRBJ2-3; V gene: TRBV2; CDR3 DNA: TGTGCCAGCAGTGCCGGGTCCGCGGAGTATTTT; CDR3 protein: CASSAGSAEYF
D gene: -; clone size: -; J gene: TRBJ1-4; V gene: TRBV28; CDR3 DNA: TGTGCCAGCCGACCGGGGACAACTAATGAAAAACTGCTTTTT; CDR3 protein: CASRPGTTNEKLLF
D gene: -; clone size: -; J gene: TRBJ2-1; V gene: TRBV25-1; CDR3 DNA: TGTGCCAGCAGTCCTCTGTGGGGGGATGAGCAGTTCTTC; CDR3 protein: CASSPLWGDEQFF
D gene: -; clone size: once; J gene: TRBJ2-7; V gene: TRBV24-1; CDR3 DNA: TGTGCCACCAGTGACCTGCGGAGGGACGGCTCCTACGAGCAGTACTTC; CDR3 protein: CATSDLRRDGSYEQYF
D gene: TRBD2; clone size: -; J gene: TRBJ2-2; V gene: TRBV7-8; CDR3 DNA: TGTGCCAGCAGCTTTAGCGGGACCGGGTCCGGGGAGCTGTTTTTT; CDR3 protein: CASSFSGTGSGELFF
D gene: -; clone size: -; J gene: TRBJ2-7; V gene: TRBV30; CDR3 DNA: TGTGCCTGGGGGGCCCCTCCGGCAGGGGGGTCCTACGAGCAGTACTTC; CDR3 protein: CAWGAPPAGGSYEQYF
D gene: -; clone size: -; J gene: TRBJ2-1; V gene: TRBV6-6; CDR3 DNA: TGTGCCAGCAGTCCGAGGACTGGAAACAATGAGCAGTTCTTC; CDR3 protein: CASSPRTGNNEQFF
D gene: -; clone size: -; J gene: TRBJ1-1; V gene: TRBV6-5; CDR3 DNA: TGTGCCAGCAACCTAGGAATTACGAACACTGAAGCTTTCTTT; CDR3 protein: CASNLGITNTEAFF
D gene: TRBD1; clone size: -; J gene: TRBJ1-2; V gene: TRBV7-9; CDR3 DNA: TGTGCCAGCAGCCTAGGGGGGACAGGGGCCGGCTATGGCTACACCTTC; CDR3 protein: CASSLGGTGAGYGYTF
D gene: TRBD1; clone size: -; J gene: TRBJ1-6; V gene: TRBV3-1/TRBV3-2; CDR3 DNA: TGTGCCAGCAGCCAAGCGGGACAGCCTTCTCACTTT; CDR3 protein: CASSQAGQPSHF
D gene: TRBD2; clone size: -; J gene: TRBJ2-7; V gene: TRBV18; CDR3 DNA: TGTGCCAGCTCACCTCGGACTAGCGGGAGCTACGAGCAGTACTTC; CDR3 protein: CASSPRTSGSYEQYF
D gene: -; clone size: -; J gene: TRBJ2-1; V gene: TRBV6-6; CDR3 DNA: TGTGCCAGCAGGGGCGTGGGCAGCGGGCGCTACAATGAGCAGTTCTTC; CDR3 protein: CASRGVGSGRYNEQFF
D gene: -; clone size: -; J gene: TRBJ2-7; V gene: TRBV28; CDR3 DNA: TGTGCCAGCACCTTAGACAGCCCTGGTCCCTACGAGCAGTACTTC; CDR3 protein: CASTLDSPGPYEQYF
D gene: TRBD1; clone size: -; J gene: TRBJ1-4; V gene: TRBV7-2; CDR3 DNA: TGTGCCAGCAGCCAAAACAGGGGGAGAAATGAAAAACTGTTTTTT; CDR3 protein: CASSQNRGRNEKLFF
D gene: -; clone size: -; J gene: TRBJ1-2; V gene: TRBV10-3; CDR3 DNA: TGTGCCATCAATGACAGGTTAGCTAACTATGGCTACACCTTC; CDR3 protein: CAINDRLANYGYTF
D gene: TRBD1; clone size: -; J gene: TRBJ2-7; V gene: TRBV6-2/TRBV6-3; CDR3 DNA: TGTGCCAGCAGTTACAGTAAAGGACAGGGGTCCTACGAGCAGTACTTC; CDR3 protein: CASSYSKGQGSYEQYF
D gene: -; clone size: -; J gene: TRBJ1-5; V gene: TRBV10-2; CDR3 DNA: TGCGCCAGCAGTGCGGGAGAAAGCAATCAGCCCCAGCATTTT; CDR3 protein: CASSAGESNQPQHF
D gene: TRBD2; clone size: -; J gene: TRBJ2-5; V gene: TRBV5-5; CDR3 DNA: TGTGCCAGCAGCTTGGCGGGGTTTTCAGCGGGACGATCCCAAGAGTGGACCCAGTACTTC; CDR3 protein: CASSLAGFSAGRSQEWTQYF
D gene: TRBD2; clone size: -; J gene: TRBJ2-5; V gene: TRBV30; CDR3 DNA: TGTGCCTGGAGGCTAGCGGGCGCCTTGAAGACCCAGTACTTC; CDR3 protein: CAWRLAGALKTQYF
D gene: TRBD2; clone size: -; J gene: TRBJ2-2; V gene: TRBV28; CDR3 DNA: TGTGCCAGCATAAGAGGACTAGCGGACACCGGGGAGCTGTTTTTT; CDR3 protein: CASIRGLADTGELFF
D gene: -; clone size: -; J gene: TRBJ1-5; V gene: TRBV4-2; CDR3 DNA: TGTGCCAGCAGCCAAGATAGGGGCGGGGTTGGACAGCCCCAGCATTTT; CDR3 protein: CASSQDRGGVGQPQHF
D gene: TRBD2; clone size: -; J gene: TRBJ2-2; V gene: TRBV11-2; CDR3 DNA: TGTGCCAGCACCCCCTCGGGGGGCGGGGAGCTGTTTTTT; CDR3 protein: CASTPSGGGELFF
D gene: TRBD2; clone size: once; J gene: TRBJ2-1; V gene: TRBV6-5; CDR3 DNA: TGTGCCAGCAGTTACGGACTAGCGGCGAATGAGCAGTTCTTC; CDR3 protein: CASSYGLAANEQFF
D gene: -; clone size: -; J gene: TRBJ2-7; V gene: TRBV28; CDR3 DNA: TGTGCCAGCAGTTTAGGGGGCAGGGCCACCTACGAGCAGTACTTC; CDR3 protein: CASSLGGRATYEQYF
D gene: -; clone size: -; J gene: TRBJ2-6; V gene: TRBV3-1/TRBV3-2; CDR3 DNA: TGTGCCAGCAGAAACAGGGTTCCCCGCTCTGGGGCCAACGTCCTGACTTTC; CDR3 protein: CASRNRVPRSGANVLTF
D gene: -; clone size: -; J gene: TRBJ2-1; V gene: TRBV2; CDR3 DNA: TGTGCCAACCGGGGAACGCCTAATGAGCAGTTCTTC; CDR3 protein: CANRGTPNEQFF
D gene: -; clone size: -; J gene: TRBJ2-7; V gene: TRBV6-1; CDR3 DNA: TGTGCCAGCAGTGAAGACCCTGACAGGTGGGAGCAGTACTTC; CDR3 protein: CASSEDPDRWEQYF
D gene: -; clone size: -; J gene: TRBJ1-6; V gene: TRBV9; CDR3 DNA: TGTGCCAGCAGCGCCCAAAATTCACCCCTCCACTTT; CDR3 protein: CASSAQNSPLHF
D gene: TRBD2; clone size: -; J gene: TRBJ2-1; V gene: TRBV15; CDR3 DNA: TGTGCCACCCAAACGGGCGGGAGCTACAATGAGCAGTTCTTC; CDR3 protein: CATQTGGSYNEQFF
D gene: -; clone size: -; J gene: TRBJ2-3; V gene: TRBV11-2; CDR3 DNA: TGTGCCAGCAGTCGAGTCAGGGGAAGCACAGATACGCAGTATTTT; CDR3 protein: CASSRVRGSTDTQYF
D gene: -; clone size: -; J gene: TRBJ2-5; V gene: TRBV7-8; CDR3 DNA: TGTGCCAGCAGCCTTAACCAAGAGACCCAGTACTTC; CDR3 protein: CASSLNQETQYF
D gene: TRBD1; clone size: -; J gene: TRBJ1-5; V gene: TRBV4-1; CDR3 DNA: TGCGCCAGCAGCCAAGTACAGGGGGTAGTAGGCAATCAGCCCCAGCATTTT; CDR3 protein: CASSQVQGVVGNQPQHF